Below, 7 T cell receptor beta chains from the same sample are listed, as sequenced in a study of blood T cell repertoires in COVID-19. Generated by immunoSEQ multiplex PCR, the TCRdb table keeps only in-frame clones and is missing some. The profile shows more than 50,000 clones, 70% to 90% of them singletons. The source material was peripheral blood. The receptors were gathered from a human donor in a cohort sampled during active COVID-19.

This clone was picked up one time. V and J are TRBV6-5 and TRBJ2-3; perhaps TRBD2 as D (6 bases). Germline V lookup: CDR1 MNHEY, CDR2 SVGAGI. The CDR3 consists of 15 residues. Trimming took 2 bases from V and 0 from J, leaving 9 bases between them. The CDR3 coding sequence is TGTGCCAGCAGTTACCGGGGGACCAGCACAGATACGCAGTATTTT. Its translation: CASSYRGTSTDTQYF.

V gene TRBV7-2 combines with J gene TRBJ2-3; 7 positions agree with TRBD2. J lost 3 bases, V lost 1 base, and 4 bases had no gene match. The CDR3 is 15 residues long. Per germline, CDR1 SGHTA and CDR2 FQGNSA. The CDR3 DNA is TGTGCCAGCAGCTTAGGGCAAGCGGGGACAGATACGCAGTATTTT. Its translation: CASSLGQAGTDTQYF.

This clone was observed once. The chain links TRBV7-8 to TRBJ1-4, with 9 positions matching TRBD1. The length of the CDR3 is 14 residues. Germline V gene lookup returns CDR1 SGHVS and CDR2 FQNEAQ. V lost 4 bases, J lost 7 bases, and 4 bases stayed unmatched. The CDR3 DNA sequence: TGTGCCAGCAGCTCCCGGGACAGGGCTGAAAAACTGTTTTTT. It translates to CASSSRDRAEKLFF.

This chain uses TRBV11-2 with TRBJ2-7; no clear D. The CDR3 is 11 residues long. The V gene lost 6 bases and the J gene lost 2 bases, with 5 bases spanning the gap. CDR1 and CDR2 from the germline V gene are SGHAT and FQNNGV. Written as DNA, the CDR3 is TGTGCCAGCAGTTCGGCCTACGAGCAGTACTTC. Translation: CASSSAYEQYF.

The V gene is TRBV18, the J gene TRBJ1-6, with 7 bases fitting TRBD1. The CDR3 has 14 residues. The germline V gene encodes CDR1 KGHSH and CDR2 LQKENI. The V gene end was trimmed by 6 bases and the J gene end by 7 bases; junction bases not matched to a gene: 6. The CDR3 protein is CASSLGTANSPLHF. The CDR3 region has the DNA TGTGCCAGCTCCCTAGGGACAGCAAATTCACCCCTCCACTTT.

The CDR3 DNA sequence: TGTGCCAGTAGTATGGCTAGACAGGGGGTAGCTAACGCCTACGAGCAGTACTTC. This gives the protein CASSMARQGVANAYEQYF. The V and J genes are TRBV19 and TRBJ2-7; 9 nucleotides align to TRBD1. Germline assignment: CDR1 LNHDA and CDR2 SQIVND (reference sequence). The CDR3 contains 18 residues. With V trimmed by 3 bases and J by 2 bases, 14 bases remained unmatched.

For the CDR3, the DNA is TGTGCCAGCAGCGAGACAGGGAACACTGAAGCTTTCTTT. As protein: CASSETGNTEAFF. This chain links TRBV9 with TRBJ1-1; D is possibly TRBD1 (6 bases). Germline assignment: CDR1 SGDLS and CDR2 YYNGEE. This CDR3 comprises 13 residues. Trimming took 3 bases from V and 1 from J, leaving 7 bases between them.